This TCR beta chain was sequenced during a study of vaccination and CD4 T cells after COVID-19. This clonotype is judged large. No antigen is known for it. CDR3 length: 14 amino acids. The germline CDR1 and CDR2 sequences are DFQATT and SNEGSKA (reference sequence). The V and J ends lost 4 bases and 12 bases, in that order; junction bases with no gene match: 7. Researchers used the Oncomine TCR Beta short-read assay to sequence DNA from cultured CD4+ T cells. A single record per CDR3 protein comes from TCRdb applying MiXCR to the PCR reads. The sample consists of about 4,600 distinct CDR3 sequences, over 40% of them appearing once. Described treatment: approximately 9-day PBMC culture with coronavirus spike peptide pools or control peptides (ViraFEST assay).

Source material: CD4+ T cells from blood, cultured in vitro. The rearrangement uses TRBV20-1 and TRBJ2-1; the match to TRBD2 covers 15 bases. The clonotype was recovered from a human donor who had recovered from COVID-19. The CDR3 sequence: CSATSRGLAGGQFF. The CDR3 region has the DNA TGCAGTGCTACCTCTAGGGGACTAGCGGGGGGGCAGTTCTTC.